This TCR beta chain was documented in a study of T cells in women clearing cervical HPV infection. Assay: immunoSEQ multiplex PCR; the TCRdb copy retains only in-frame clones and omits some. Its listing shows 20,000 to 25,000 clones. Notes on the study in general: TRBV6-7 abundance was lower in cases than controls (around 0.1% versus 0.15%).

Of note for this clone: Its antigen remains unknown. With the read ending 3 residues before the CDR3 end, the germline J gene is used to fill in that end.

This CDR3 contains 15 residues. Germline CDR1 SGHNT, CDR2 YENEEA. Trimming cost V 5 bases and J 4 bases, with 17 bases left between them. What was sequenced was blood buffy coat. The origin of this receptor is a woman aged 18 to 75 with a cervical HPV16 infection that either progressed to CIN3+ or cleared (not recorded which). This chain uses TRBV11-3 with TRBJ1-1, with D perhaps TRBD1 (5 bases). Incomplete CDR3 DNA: TGTGCCAGCAGCCTCGGGGGGGGTCAGAGCACTGAA. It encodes CASSLGGGQSTE. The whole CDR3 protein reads CASSLGGGQSTEAFF.